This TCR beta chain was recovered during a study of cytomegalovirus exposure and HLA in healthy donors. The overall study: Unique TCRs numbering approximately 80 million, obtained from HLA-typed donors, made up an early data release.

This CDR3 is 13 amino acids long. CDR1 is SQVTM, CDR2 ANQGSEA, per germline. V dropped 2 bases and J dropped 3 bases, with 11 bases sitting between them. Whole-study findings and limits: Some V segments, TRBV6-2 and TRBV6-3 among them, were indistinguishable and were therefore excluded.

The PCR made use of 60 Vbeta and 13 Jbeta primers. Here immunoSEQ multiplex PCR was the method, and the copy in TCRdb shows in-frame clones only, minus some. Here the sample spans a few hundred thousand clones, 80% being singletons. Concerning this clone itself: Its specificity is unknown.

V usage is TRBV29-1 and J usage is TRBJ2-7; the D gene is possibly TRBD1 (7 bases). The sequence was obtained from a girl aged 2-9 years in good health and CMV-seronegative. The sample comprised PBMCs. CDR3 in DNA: TGCAGCGTTGAATCTCAGGGGGGCTACGAGCAGTACTTC. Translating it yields CSVESQGGYEQYF.